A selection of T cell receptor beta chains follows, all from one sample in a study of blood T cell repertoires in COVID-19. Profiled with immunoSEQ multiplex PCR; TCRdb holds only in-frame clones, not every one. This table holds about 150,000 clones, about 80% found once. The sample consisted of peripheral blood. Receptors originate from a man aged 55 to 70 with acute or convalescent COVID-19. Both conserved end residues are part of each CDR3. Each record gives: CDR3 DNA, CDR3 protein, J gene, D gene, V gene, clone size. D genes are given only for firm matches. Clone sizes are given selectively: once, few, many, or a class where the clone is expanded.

TGCAGCGCTGTGACAGGGACCACTGAAGCTTTCTTT CSAVTGTTEAFF TRBJ1-1 TRBD1 TRBV29-1 few
TGTGCCAGCTCACCACCGGGAGGCACCGGGGAGCTGTTTTTT CASSPPGGTGELFF TRBJ2-2 . TRBV18 many
TGTGCCAGCAGTTCCCTCGGGGGATCCTACGAGCAGTACTTC CASSSLGGSYEQYF TRBJ2-7 . TRBV6-2/TRBV6-3 .
TGTGCCAGCAGCTTAGCGCTATTGAACACTGAAGCTTTCTTT CASSLALLNTEAFF TRBJ1-1 . TRBV11-1 .
TGTGCCAGCAGCGCCGGGACTAGCGGCTCCTACGAGCAGTACTTC CASSAGTSGSYEQYF TRBJ2-7 TRBD2 TRBV9 .
TGTGCCAGCAGCCTACAGGGGACAGCCGGAAACACCATATATTTT CASSLQGTAGNTIYF TRBJ1-3 TRBD1 TRBV7-9 .
TGCGCCAGCAGCTTGGGGGGCAGCAGTACTAACACTGAAGCTTTCTTT CASSLGGSSTNTEAFF TRBJ1-1 . TRBV5-1 .
TGCGCCAGCAGCCACCGGGACAGGATCCATGAGCAGTTCTTC CASSHRDRIHEQFF TRBJ2-1 TRBD1 TRBV4-3 .
TGTGCCAGCAGTTTGGGGGCCCACAATGAGCAGTTCTTC CASSLGAHNEQFF TRBJ2-1 . TRBV12-3/TRBV12-4 .
TGTGCCAGCAGACACGGGGGAAACTCCTATAATTCACCCCTCCACTTT CASRHGGNSYNSPLHF TRBJ1-6 . TRBV6-6 .
TGTGCCAGTAGGGGTCAGGGCACAGATACGCAGTATTTT CASRGQGTDTQYF TRBJ2-3 . TRBV2 .
TGTGCCAGCAGCCAAGATAGCGGAGATACGGGACCCCTCCACTTT CASSQDSGDTGPLHF TRBJ1-6 . TRBV3-1/TRBV3-2 .
TGTGCCAGCAGCCGTTGGGCGGGGAACGGTGAAGCTTTCTTT CASSRWAGNGEAFF TRBJ1-1 . TRBV4-2 .
TGTGCCAGCAGCTTAGTTTCTAGCGGGGGTGCAGATACGCAGTATTTT CASSLVSSGGADTQYF TRBJ2-3 TRBD2 TRBV7-2 .
TGTGCCAGCAAAGCAGGGGGGCCCTATGGCTACACCTTC CASKAGGPYGYTF TRBJ1-2 TRBD1 TRBV6-6 .
TGTGCCAGCAGTACCTCGGACAGGATGCACGAGCAGTACTTC CASSTSDRMHEQYF TRBJ2-7 TRBD1 TRBV27 once
TGTGCCAGTGATGGACAGGGCAGCAATCAGCCCCAGCATTTT CASDGQGSNQPQHF TRBJ1-5 TRBD1 TRBV19 .
TGCAGCGTTGTGAGGCTAGCCCATCTGCCCGATACGCAGTATTTT CSVVRLAHLPDTQYF TRBJ2-3 . TRBV29-1 .
TGTGCCACCAGTGAAGGCGGGAGGGCCACCAATGAGCAGTTCTTC CATSEGGRATNEQFF TRBJ2-1 TRBD2 TRBV24-1 .
TGTGCCACCAAGAGCAGGGGCGAACTTCCCAGCTCTGGGGCCAACGTCCTGACTTTC CATKSRGELPSSGANVLTF TRBJ2-6 . TRBV10-3 .
TGTGCCAGCAGCCCAGACAGGTGGGGATTTAGCAATCAGCCCCAGCATTTT CASSPDRWGFSNQPQHF TRBJ1-5 . TRBV28 .
TGCAGCGTTGAAACCAGCGGGGGGCCCTTTCTTCTTGGTACGCAGTATTTT CSVETSGGPFLLGTQYF TRBJ2-3 TRBD2 TRBV29-1 once
TGTGCCAGCAGCCAATTCGGCGTGGAGGAGACCCAGTACTTC CASSQFGVEETQYF TRBJ2-5 . TRBV3-1/TRBV3-2 .
TGTGCCAGCAGTGTAGGGACAGATCTTCAGCCCCAGCATTTT CASSVGTDLQPQHF TRBJ1-5 TRBD1 TRBV2 .
TGTGCCAGCAGCCAAGCTAGCGGCCGGGAGGGGGAGACCCAGTACTTC CASSQASGREGETQYF TRBJ2-5 TRBD2 TRBV4-2 .
TGTGCCAGCAGGGGGGTAGGGGGAAACATTCAGTACTTC CASRGVGGNIQYF TRBJ2-4 . TRBV12-3/TRBV12-4 .
TGTGCCAGTAGTGTTGGCGGCCGCGCTTATAGCAATCAGCCCCAGCATTTT CASSVGGRAYSNQPQHF TRBJ1-5 . TRBV19 .
TGTGCCAGCAGTGACCCCAGAAACTACAATGAGCAGTTCTTC CASSDPRNYNEQFF TRBJ2-1 . TRBV2 .
TGTGCCACCCCAACTAGCGGTAGCACAGATACGCAGTATTTT CATPTSGSTDTQYF TRBJ2-3 TRBD2 TRBV7-9 .
TGTGCCAGCAGCTTAGATGGTCGGGGGGGCTCTGATGAGCAGTTCTTC CASSLDGRGGSDEQFF TRBJ2-1 TRBD2 TRBV11-3 few
TGTGCCAGCAGTTTATCGGGGGGAGGCACCTACGAGCAGTACTTC CASSLSGGGTYEQYF TRBJ2-7 . TRBV27 .
TGCGCCAGCAGCTACCAGGGCCCCTCGGCGGGAAACACCATATATTTT CASSYQGPSAGNTIYF TRBJ1-3 . TRBV5-1 few
TGTGCCAGCAGCTTGAAGTCCAGGGCGGACACTGAAGCTTTCTTT CASSLKSRADTEAFF TRBJ1-1 . TRBV5-4 .
TGTGCCAGCAGCTTACGGGGTTTCTACGAGCAGTACTTC CASSLRGFYEQYF TRBJ2-7 . TRBV7-2 .
TGTGCCACCAGCAGAGGAGGTAGTTCGGCCCCAAGGTCGTTTTTT CATSRGGSSAPRSFF TRBJ1-4 . TRBV15 .
TGTGCCAGCACCACGGGGGTCGTTGGATATGGCTACACCTTC CASTTGVVGYGYTF TRBJ1-2 . TRBV6-6 .
TGTGCCACCAGCAGCGCACAGGGGGGAACTGAAGCTTTCTTT CATSSAQGGTEAFF TRBJ1-1 TRBD1 TRBV15 .
TGTGCCACCAGCAGAGATCAGGGATACGAGCAGTACTTC CATSRDQGYEQYF TRBJ2-7 . TRBV15 .
TGTGCCATCAGTGCCGGACAGGGTGGGATCACAGATACGCAGTATTTT CAISAGQGGITDTQYF TRBJ2-3 TRBD1 TRBV10-3 .
TGTGCCAGCAGCACCCACCCCACAGGGTCCCAAGAGACCCAGTACTTC CASSTHPTGSQETQYF TRBJ2-5 . TRBV9 .
TGTGCCAGCAGTTACCGACAGGATCAGTTCTTC CASSYRQDQFF TRBJ2-1 . TRBV12-3/TRBV12-4 .
TGTGCCAGCAGCCCCGAATTAGCGATCCCCTACGAGCAGTACTTC CASSPELAIPYEQYF TRBJ2-7 . TRBV5-5 .
TGTGCCAGCAGCCAAAATTTTGGGACAGGGGAAAAACTGTTTTTT CASSQNFGTGEKLFF TRBJ1-4 TRBD1 TRBV7-2 .
TGCAGCGCGCAAGGGACAGGGGGCGGCGGCTACACCTTC CSAQGTGGGGYTF TRBJ1-2 TRBD1 TRBV29-1 .
TGTGCCAGCAGCTTCGCAGCGGGGGGTTACGAGCAGTACTTC CASSFAAGGYEQYF TRBJ2-7 TRBD2 TRBV7-2 .
TGTGCCAGCAGCTTAGATTTGGGAGTCGGCGAGCAGTACTTC CASSLDLGVGEQYF TRBJ2-7 . TRBV11-2 once
TGTGCCAGCAGGAACGGGTTTAACTATGGCTACACCTTC CASRNGFNYGYTF TRBJ1-2 . TRBV28 .
TGTGCCAGCAGCTTGGTAAGCAGCGGGAGTAGCGAGCAGTACTTC CASSLVSSGSSEQYF TRBJ2-7 TRBD2 TRBV5-4 .
TGTGCCAGCAGCATTACCGGGACAGGGGTCCACGAGCAGTACTTC CASSITGTGVHEQYF TRBJ2-7 TRBD1 TRBV5-4 .
TGTGCCAGCAGGTCCCCCGCCCGGGACAGACCCTACGAGCAGTACTTC CASRSPARDRPYEQYF TRBJ2-7 TRBD1 TRBV11-2 few
TGTGCCAGCAGTTTCTCCGGGACAGGGTTAGAGACCCAGTACTTC CASSFSGTGLETQYF TRBJ2-5 TRBD1 TRBV6-5 .
TGTGCCAGCAGCGATCCGGAGGGGAATTCACCCCTCCACTTT CASSDPEGNSPLHF TRBJ1-6 . TRBV2 .
TGTGCCAGCAGCTTAGTGGCTAGTTACGAGCAGTACTTC CASSLVASYEQYF TRBJ2-7 . TRBV7-2 .
TGTGCCAGCAGTTTCACAGGGGCGCGCGGAAACACCATATATTTT CASSFTGARGNTIYF TRBJ1-3 TRBD1 TRBV28 once